This T cell receptor (beta chain) was sequenced in a study of T-cell memory formation after mild COVID-19. As concerns this clonotype: The target antigen is unknown.

The CDR3 covers 15 residues. Trimming removed 2 bases from V and 4 bases from J, with 14 bases in between. Germline CDR1 reads MNHNS; CDR2 reads SASEGT. UMIs and sample barcodes were carried by the TCR alpha and TCR beta cDNA libraries that 5'RACE produced using constant-segment primers. Each CDR3 protein gets one entry after TCRdb re-called the 5' RACE reads with MiXCR. The table shows some 88,000 distinct CDR3 sequences, with 25% occurring only once. Regarding the study as a whole: Clones contracting across day 15 to 85 had a balanced CD4/CD8 profile; later expanding clones leaned CD4+. A second wave of clones peaked on day 37, and their SARS-CoV-2 specificity went unconfirmed. Mainly in CM and EM were contracting CD4+ clones; CD8+ were in EMRA.

The chain has TRBV6-1 and TRBJ1-2; possible D gene TRBD1, 5 bases. This clonotype originated in a man in his late teens or twenties who had mild COVID-19 (a few samples of this study predate the infection). Cell type and time point are not known. Sequencing was done on a sample of PBMCs or a T cell subset sorted from them (not recorded which). The CDR3 region has the DNA TGTGCCAGCAGTGAACGCGGACAAGCAGTCTATGGCTACACCTTC. Encoded protein: CASSERGQAVYGYTF.